The text below deals with one TCR beta chain. The CDR3 is 16 amino acids. Germline lookup yields CDR1 SGHNT and CDR2 YYREEE (reference sequence). The ends lost 5 bases at V and 2 bases at J; junction bases unmatched: 10. The source of the sample is a study of cytomegalovirus exposure and HLA in healthy donors. Vbeta (60) and Jbeta (13) primers were used in the PCR. Here immunoSEQ multiplex PCR was the method, and the copy in TCRdb shows in-frame clones only, minus some. The sample holds some 140,000 clones; approximately 80% are singletons and the top ten take around 2%. Material: PBMCs. This chain links TRBV5-4 with TRBJ2-5; 9 bases fit TRBD1. The TCR originated in a female donor in good health and CMV-seropositive. CDR3 coding DNA: TGTGCCAGCAGGGGGAAAACGGGACAGGGACAAGAGACCCAGTACTTC. Residues: CASRGKTGQGQETQYF.